One and the same sample provided the 18 T cell receptor beta chains below, sequenced in a study of technical replicates of blood from several donors. TCRdb's copy holds only in-frame clones and misses some; the assay was immunoSEQ multiplex PCR. The data show 74,000 or so clones, around 90% seen once. Sequenced sample: T cells isolated from PBMCs. These receptors came from a human donor in good health.

The gene calls are TRBV6-5 and TRBJ2-3, with 9 bases lining up with TRBD1. The length of the CDR3 is 15 residues. Germline assignment: CDR1 MNHEY and CDR2 SVGAGI. With V trimmed by 7 bases and J by 4 bases, 9 bases remained unmatched. The CDR3 coding sequence is TGTGCCAGCAACAAACAGGGGGCAATTTCAGATACGCAGTATTTT. Translating it yields CASNKQGAISDTQYF.

The J gene is TRBJ2-7, the V gene TRBV6-1; the D gene is possibly TRBD1 (5 bases). V shed 7 bases and J shed 3 bases, with 13 bases lying between them. The CDR3 loop spans 13 amino acids. Germline CDR1 reads MNHNS; CDR2 reads SASEGT. This chain's CDR3 is CASTAGPNYEQYF. In nucleotides, the CDR3 is TGTGCCAGCACGGCAGGGCCGAACTACGAGCAGTACTTC.

CDR3 sequence reads: CASSSTSGGAWETQYF. The CDR3, as DNA: TGTGCCAGCAGTTCGACTAGCGGGGGGGCCTGGGAGACCCAGTACTTC. The chain recombines TRBV27 with TRBJ2-5, with 14 bases fitting TRBD2. The J segment lost 5 bases and the V segment lost 4 bases, leaving 6 bases of the junction unmatched. Germline assignment: CDR1 MNHEY and CDR2 SMNVEV (reference sequence). This CDR3 region has 16 residues.

This chain uses TRBV6-5 with TRBJ2-7, with 7 bases identical to TRBD1. Germline V gives CDR1 MNHEY, CDR2 SVGAGI. V lost 6 bases to trimming and J lost 0 bases; unmatched junction nucleotides: 8. The CDR3 sequence is 15 residues long. CDR3 nucleotides: TGTGCCAGCAGCCCAGAGACAGGGTACTCCTACGAGCAGTACTTC. Amino acids: CASSPETGYSYEQYF.

The chain recombines TRBV29-1 with TRBJ2-1; 9 nucleotides agree with TRBD2. Germline-derived CDR1 and CDR2 are SQVTM and ANQGSEA. The CDR3 runs to 14 residues. After removal of 6 bases from V and 8 bases from J, the junction contained 11 bases not matched to a gene. In DNA form, the CDR3 reads TGCAGCGTCGCATGGGCTAGCGGGATGGATGAGCAGTTCTTC. Protein: CSVAWASGMDEQFF.

The genes are TRBV28 and TRBJ2-7; 8 bases fit TRBD1. CDR1 MDHEN and CDR2 SYDVKM come from the germline V gene. This CDR3 has 12 residues. Trimming removed 10 bases from V and 2 bases from J; junction bases left unmatched: 4. The CDR3 sequence is CATATGAYEQYF. CDR3 DNA sequence: TGTGCCACCGCGACAGGGGCCTACGAGCAGTACTTC.

This clone was seen more than once but under ten times. The sample carries other DNA sequences with the same CDR3. This sequence joins TRBV29-1 and TRBJ1-1; the match to TRBD1 covers 8 bases. Trimming removed 7 bases from V and 0 bases from J; junction bases left unmatched: 1. CDR1 is SQVTM and CDR2 is ANQGSEA in the germline V gene. CDR3 length equals 12 residues. The CDR3 DNA is TGCAGCGGGGGACAGGTGAACACTGAAGCTTTCTTT. As protein: CSGGQVNTEAFF.

The V gene is TRBV7-9, the J gene TRBJ2-7, with 8 bases lining up with TRBD2. Germline CDR1 reads SEHNR; CDR2 reads FQNEAQ (reference sequence). J lost 6 bases, V lost 3 bases, and 7 bases had no gene match. The CDR3 extends over 14 amino acids. The CDR3 DNA reads TGTGCCAGCAGCTTTGCGGGGGGAGTAATCGAGCAGTACTTC. Translated, it gives CASSFAGGVIEQYF.

On this clone itself: An end of the junction does not agree with germline; a read error may underlie this. The rearrangement joins TRBV5-4 to TRBJ2-5; tentatively, D is TRBD2 (6 bases). The CDR3 consists of 14 residues. Germline V gives CDR1 SGHNT, CDR2 YYREEE (reference sequence). This CDR3 reads CASTLGGEQETQYF. The CDR3 DNA reads TGTGCCAGCACCTTGGGCGGGGAGCAGGAGACCCAGTACTTC. Combining the CDR3 with reference TRBV5-4 and TRBJ2-5 gives the whole variable domain ETGVTQSPTHLIKTRGQQVTLRCSSQSGHNTVSWYQQALGQGPQFIFQYYREEENGRGNFPPRFSGLQFPNYSSELNVNALELDDSALYLCASTLGGEQETQYFGPGTRLLVL.

The chain combines TRBV19 with TRBJ1-2, with D perhaps matching TRBD1 (5 bases). There are 16 residues in the CDR3. Germline V CDR1 and CDR2: LNHDA, SQIVND (reference sequence). With 3 bases removed from V and 5 bases from J, the gap between germline ends came to 19 bases. The CDR3: CASSILLGRELYGYTF. The CDR3 region has the DNA TGTGCCAGTAGTATCCTTTTGGGGCGGGAGCTGTATGGCTACACCTTC. Variable domain in full (rest from reference TRBV19 and TRBJ1-2): DGGITQSPKYLFRKEGQNVTLSCEQNLNHDAMYWYRQDPGQGLRLIYYSQIVNDFQKGDIAEGYSVSREKKESFPLTVTSAQKNPTAFYLCASSILLGRELYGYTFGSGTRLTVV.

For this clone: At one boundary the junction diverges from the germline segment, which might be a read error. In DNA, the CDR3 is TGTGCCAGTACTATACACCGGACAGTCTTTTGTGAAGCACTGTTTTTT. Its translation is CASTIHRTVFCEALFF. This sequence joins TRBV19 and TRBJ1-4; TRBD1 is a possible D gene (6 bases). The CDR3 contains 16 residues. Germline CDR1 reads LNHDA; CDR2 reads SQIVND (reference sequence).

V and J are TRBV15 and TRBJ1-1, with a possible D match to TRBD1 (6 bases). The CDR3 totals 15 residues. In germline, CDR1 is LNHNV, CDR2 YYDKDF (reference sequence). Trimming shortened V by 3 bases and J by 4 bases, and 15 bases separated the two germline ends. CDR3 amino acids: CATSSEDSLRTEAFF. As DNA, the CDR3 is TGTGCCACCAGCAGTGAGGACAGTCTTCGCACTGAAGCTTTCTTT.

The chain recombines TRBV7-8 with TRBJ2-1; 7 bases fit TRBD1. The ends lost 2 bases at V and 6 bases at J; junction bases unmatched: 4. This CDR3 comprises 14 residues. The germline V gene has CDR1 SGHVS and CDR2 FQNEAQ. CDR3 region: CASSLNTGANEQFF. The CDR3 DNA reads TGTGCCAGCAGCTTAAATACAGGGGCCAATGAGCAGTTCTTC.

V gene TRBV11-2 combines with J gene TRBJ1-1, with D perhaps matching TRBD1 (5 bases). The germline gives CDR1 SGHAT, CDR2 FQNNGV. The ends were cut back, 0 bases at V and 0 bases at J, with 8 bases in the middle. The CDR3 length is 15 residues. CDR3 in amino acids: CASSLDGGVNTEAFF. The CDR3 coding sequence is TGTGCCAGCAGCTTAGATGGGGGGGTGAACACTGAAGCTTTCTTT.

The chain carries TRBV9 and TRBJ2-7; D perhaps matches TRBD2 (5 bases). This CDR3 has 16 residues. The V gene's germline CDR1 is SGDLS and CDR2 YYNGEE. Trimming took off 2 bases at V and 0 bases at J, with 15 bases between the two ends. For the CDR3, the DNA is TGTGCCAGCAGCGTCAGACCGGGATTACGCTCCTACGAGCAGTACTTC. Amino acids: CASSVRPGLRSYEQYF.

The chain couples TRBV25-1 to TRBJ1-4; 11 positions match TRBD1. CDR1 is MGHDK, CDR2 SYGVNS, per germline. There are 14 residues in the CDR3. V shed 6 bases and J 6 bases; nucleotides not matched to a gene: 3. The CDR3 spells CASRWGQGDEKLFF. The CDR3 DNA reads TGTGCCAGCAGGTGGGGACAGGGGGATGAAAAACTGTTTTTT.

This chain links TRBV7-9 with TRBJ1-1, with D uncertain. Germline V gene lookup returns CDR1 SEHNR and CDR2 FQNEAQ (reference sequence). Trimming removed 3 bases at V and 0 bases at J, with 8 bases between. This CDR3 comprises 14 residues. The CDR3 DNA follows: TGTGCCAGCAGCTTCGGGATAATGAACACTGAAGCTTTCTTT. Its translation: CASSFGIMNTEAFF.

The gene calls are TRBV28 and TRBJ1-5; the D gene is possibly TRBD1 (5 bases). This CDR3 region has 14 residues. Looked up from germline, CDR1 is MDHEN and CDR2 is SYDVKM. Trimming took off 7 bases at V and 5 bases at J, with 15 bases between the two ends. CDR3 loop: CASTLGGSDQPQHF. The DNA of the CDR3 is TGTGCCAGCACCCTGGGGGGGTCTGATCAGCCCCAGCATTTT.